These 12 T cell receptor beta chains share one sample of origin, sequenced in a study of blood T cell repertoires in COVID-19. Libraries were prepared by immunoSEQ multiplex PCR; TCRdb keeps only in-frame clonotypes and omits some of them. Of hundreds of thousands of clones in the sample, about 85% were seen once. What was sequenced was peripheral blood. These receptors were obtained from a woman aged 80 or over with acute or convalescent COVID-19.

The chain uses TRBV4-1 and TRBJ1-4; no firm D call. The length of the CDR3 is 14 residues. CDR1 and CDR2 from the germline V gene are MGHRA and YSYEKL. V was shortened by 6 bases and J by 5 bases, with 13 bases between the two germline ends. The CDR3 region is CASRRSGVNEKLFF. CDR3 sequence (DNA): TGCGCCAGCAGGCGCTCGGGAGTAAATGAAAAACTGTTTTTT.

The CDR3 reads CASSHKVLQGTQYF. Here the CDR3 DNA reads TGTGCCAGCAGTCACAAGGTCCTTCAGGGGACCCAGTACTTC. The genes are TRBV6-2 or TRBV6-3 and TRBJ2-5; tentatively, D is TRBD1 (5 bases). Trimming removed 5 bases from V and 7 bases from J, with 17 bases in between. The CDR3 loop spans 14 amino acids. The germline gives CDR1 MNHEY, CDR2 SVGEGT.

CDR3 amino acids: CASLQGHSGNTIYF. CDR3 DNA: TGTGCCAGCCTACAGGGACACTCTGGAAACACCATATATTTT. The chain joins TRBV2 to TRBJ1-3; TRBD1 is a possible D gene (6 bases). The CDR3 runs to 14 residues. Trimming removed 8 bases at V and 0 bases at J, with 11 bases between. Germline CDR1 is SNHLY and CDR2 is FYNNEI.

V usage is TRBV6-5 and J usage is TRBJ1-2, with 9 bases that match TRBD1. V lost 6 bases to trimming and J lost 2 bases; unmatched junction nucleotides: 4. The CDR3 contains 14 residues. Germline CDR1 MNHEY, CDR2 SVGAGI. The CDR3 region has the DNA TGTGCCAGCAGCTACAGGGGGCGAAACTATGGCTACACCTTC. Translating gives CASSYRGRNYGYTF.

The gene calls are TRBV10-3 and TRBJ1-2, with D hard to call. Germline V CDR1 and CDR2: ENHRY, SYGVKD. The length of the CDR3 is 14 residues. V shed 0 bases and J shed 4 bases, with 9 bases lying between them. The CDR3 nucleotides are TGTGCCATCAGTGAGTCGACGGAGACCTATGGCTACACCTTC. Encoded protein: CAISESTETYGYTF.

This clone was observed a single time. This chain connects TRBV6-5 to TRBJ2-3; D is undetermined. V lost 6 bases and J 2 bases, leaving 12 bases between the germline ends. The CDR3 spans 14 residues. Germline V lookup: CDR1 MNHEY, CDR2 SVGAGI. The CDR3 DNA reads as TGTGCCAGCAGAACATCACAGCTCACAGATACGCAGTATTTT. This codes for CASRTSQLTDTQYF.

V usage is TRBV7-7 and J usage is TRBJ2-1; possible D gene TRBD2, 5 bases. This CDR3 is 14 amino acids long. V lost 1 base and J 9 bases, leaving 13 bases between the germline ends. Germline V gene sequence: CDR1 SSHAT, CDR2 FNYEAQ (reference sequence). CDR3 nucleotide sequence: TGTGCCAGCAGCTTAGACCTAAGCCGGGGTGAGCAGTTCTTC. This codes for CASSLDLSRGEQFF.

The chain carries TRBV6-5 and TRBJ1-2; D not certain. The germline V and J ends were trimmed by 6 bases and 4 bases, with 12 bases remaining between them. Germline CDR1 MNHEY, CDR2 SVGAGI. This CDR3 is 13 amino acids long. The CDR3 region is CASRAVGGYGYTF. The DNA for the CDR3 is TGTGCCAGCAGGGCCGTAGGAGGCTATGGCTACACCTTC.

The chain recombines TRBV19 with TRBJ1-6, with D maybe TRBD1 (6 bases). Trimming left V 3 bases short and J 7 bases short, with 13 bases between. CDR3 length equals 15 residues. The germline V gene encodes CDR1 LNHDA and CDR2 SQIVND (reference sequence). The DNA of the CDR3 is TGTGCCAGTAGTATGGAGGGGGGGCAAAATTCACCCCTCCACTTT. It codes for CASSMEGGQNSPLHF.

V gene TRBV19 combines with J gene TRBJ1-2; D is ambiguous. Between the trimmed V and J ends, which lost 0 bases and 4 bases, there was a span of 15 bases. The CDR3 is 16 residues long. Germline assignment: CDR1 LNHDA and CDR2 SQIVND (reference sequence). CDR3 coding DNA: TGTGCCAGTAGTATAGATGGTAGCCCGGGTGGCTATGGCTACACCTTC. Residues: CASSIDGSPGGYGYTF.

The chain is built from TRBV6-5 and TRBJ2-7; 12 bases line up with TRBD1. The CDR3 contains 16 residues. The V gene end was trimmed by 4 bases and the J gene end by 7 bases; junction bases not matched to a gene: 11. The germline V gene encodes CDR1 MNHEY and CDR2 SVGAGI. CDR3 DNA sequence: TGTGCCAGCAGTTCCATACCGGGACAGGGGGCTAAAGAGCAGTACTTC. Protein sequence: CASSSIPGQGAKEQYF.

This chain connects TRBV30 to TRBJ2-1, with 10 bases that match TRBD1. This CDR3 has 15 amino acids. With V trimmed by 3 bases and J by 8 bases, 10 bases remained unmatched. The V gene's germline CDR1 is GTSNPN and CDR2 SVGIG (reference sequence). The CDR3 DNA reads TGTGCCTGGAGCCCTGACAGGGGGCTCAGCGATGAGCAGTTCTTC. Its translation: CAWSPDRGLSDEQFF.